What follows are 3 T cell receptor beta chains derived from one specimen sequenced in a study of blood T cell repertoires in COVID-19. Clones were sequenced by immunoSEQ multiplex PCR, and TCRdb holds only the in-frame ones, with some missing. The sample yields roughly 90,000 clones, 65% to 90% seen once. The sample was peripheral blood. Receptors were obtained from an elderly woman with active or convalescent COVID-19.

The chain combines TRBV10-1 with TRBJ2-1, with 7 bases lining up with TRBD2. The CDR3 is made up of 17 amino acids. Trimming at V came to 3 bases and at J to 2 bases, leaving 10 bases not matched to a gene. Germline V gene sequence: CDR1 WNHNN, CDR2 SYGVQD (reference sequence). DNA for the CDR3: TGCGCCAGCAGTGACGGGCAAAGCGGGAACCCCTACAATGAGCAGTTCTTC. Protein product: CASSDGQSGNPYNEQFF.

The genes are TRBV9 and TRBJ2-5, with D possibly TRBD2 on 6 matching bases. CDR3 length equals 15 residues. V was cut by 1 base and J by 6 bases, with 16 bases left in between. Germline V gene lookup returns CDR1 SGDLS and CDR2 YYNGEE. This CDR3 is CASSVRETSWQTQYF. The CDR3 region has the DNA TGTGCCAGCAGCGTAAGGGAGACTAGTTGGCAGACCCAGTACTTC. Together with reference TRBV9 and TRBJ2-5, the CDR3 gives the full variable domain: DSGVTQTPKHLITATGQRVTLRCSPRSGDLSVYWYQQSLDQGLQFLIQYYNGEERAKGNILERFSAQQFPDLHSELNLSSLELGDSALYFCASSVRETSWQTQYFGPGTRLLVL.

This clone was picked up one time. CDR3 sequence reads: CASSYSYLQQGARGQPQHF. The CDR3 DNA follows: TGTGCCAGCAGTTACTCGTATCTGCAACAGGGGGCGCGAGGTCAGCCCCAGCATTTT. The rearrangement uses TRBV6-2 or TRBV6-3 and TRBJ1-5; TRBD1 agrees at 9 bases. Germline CDR1 reads MNHEY; CDR2 reads SVGEGT. CDR3 length: 19 residues. J was trimmed by 6 bases and V by 0 bases; bases with no gene match: 15.